This TCR beta chain was observed in a study of beta chain features in type 1 diabetes. Germline assignment: CDR1 SGHNT and CDR2 YYREEE (reference sequence). Trimming took 2 bases from V and 4 from J; bases not matched to a gene: 8. This CDR3 spans 15 amino acids. Investigators reverse transcribed all isolated RNA, so they sequenced expressed TCRB transcripts. Sequencing used immunoSEQ multiplex PCR; TCRdb keeps in-frame clones, though not all of them. Of 390,000 or so clones in the sample, more than 11% were seen once. The origin of this receptor is a young man in good health. The J gene is TRBJ2-7, the V gene TRBV5-4, with 8 bases aligning to TRBD2. Sample: naive CD4+ T cells from blood. The CDR3, as DNA: TGTGCCAGCAGCTTTCAGACTAGCGTTTTATACGAGCAGTACTTC. Amino acid sequence: CASSFQTSVLYEQYF.